What follows is one T cell receptor (beta chain) and its context. The sample belongs to a study of blood T cell repertoires in COVID-19. Study-wide context: Whether acute or convalescent, the COVID-19 samples came from the United States, Italy and Spain. PBMCs, B-cell-depleted T cells, or T cells were the source of the cDNA or gDNA that made up the material.

Between the trimmed V and J ends, which lost 6 bases and 8 bases, there was a span of 16 bases. The CDR3 spans 13 residues. Germline CDR1 SGHTA, CDR2 FQGNSA. Original methodology: Amplification with reference gene primers provided the estimates of nucleated cell counts. TCRdb keeps only in-frame clones here, not all; method: immunoSEQ multiplex PCR. The V and J calls and the clone size are those of that table, but D and trimming were determined from the DNA. The sample carries 150,000 to 200,000 clones, approximately 83% recorded once. The source material was peripheral blood. The V gene is TRBV7-2, the J gene TRBJ1-1; D is possibly TRBD1 (5 bases). This TCR was recovered from a man aged 70 or older who had recovered from COVID-19. In DNA form, the CDR3 reads TGTGCCAGCAGTCCCCCGGGGGTGCCCGAAGCTTTCTTT. Translated, it gives CASSPPGVPEAFF.